Included here is one T cell receptor (beta chain) sequence, with context. The data were taken from a study of blood T cell repertoires in COVID-19. Authors' analysis steps: From reference gene primer amplification, estimates of nucleated cell counts were derived. Produced via immunoSEQ multiplex PCR; TCRdb's table is partial and in-frame only. That table furnishes V, J and clone size, whereas the DNA furnished D and trimming. Here the sample spans some 88,000 clones, approximately 86% being singletons. V gave up 4 bases and J gave up 1 base; unmatched junction bases: 8. The germline gives CDR1 GTSNPN, CDR2 SVGIG (reference sequence). CDR3 length: 15 residues.

V gene TRBV30 combines with J gene TRBJ1-1; 8 bases align to TRBD1. Sequences were obtained from peripheral blood. The receptor comes from a man aged 55-75 years with acute or convalescent COVID-19. The CDR3: CAWISGQARNTEAFF. The CDR3 nucleotides read TGTGCCTGGATTTCGGGACAGGCGCGGAACACTGAAGCTTTCTTT.